This T cell receptor beta chain was captured by sequencing in a study of T cell responses to AZD1222 COVID-19 vaccine. Study summary: Investigators merged groups given second doses at roughly 4 or roughly 12 weeks.

About this clone itself: As yet, its antigen is unknown.

Assay: immunoSEQ multiplex PCR; the TCRdb copy retains only in-frame clones and omits some. The table records fewer than 200,000 clones, about 87% of them present only once. Germline CDR1 and CDR2: GTSNPN and SVGIG (reference sequence). The CDR3 spans 13 residues. J lost 6 bases, V lost 3 bases, and 4 bases had no gene match. General study points: Possibly, clonal diversity was underestimated; donors were largely white British and included more females. Reports say nearly half of spike-specific TCRs go after unmutated variant regions. Regions 160-218 and 743-854 held dominance among vaccine-associated CD4 TCRs, which spanned spike.

This receptor was identified in an adult in good health. The chain combines TRBV30 with TRBJ2-7; 11 nucleotides match TRBD1. The source material was peripheral blood, sampled on day 0 of AZD1222 vaccination. CDR3 protein: CAWSKDRGLEQYF. CDR3 DNA sequence: TGTGCCTGGAGCAAGGACAGGGGGCTCGAGCAGTACTTC.